The 25 T cell receptor beta chains given below trace back to one sample, sequenced in a study of blood T cell repertoires in COVID-19. The table came from immunoSEQ multiplex PCR; TCRdb's copy has only in-frame clones and leaves some out. The sample includes over 350,000 clones, around 90% of them seen just once. Sequenced material: PBMCs or T cells enriched from blood (not recorded which). Receptors originate from a woman under 30 who had recovered from COVID-19.

This clone has just one count. The V gene is TRBV7-9, the J gene TRBJ1-1; 7 bases are a match to TRBD1. Germline V gene sequence: CDR1 SEHNR, CDR2 FQNEAQ (reference sequence). The CDR3 sequence is 15 residues long. The junction had 4 bases not matched to a gene; V was cut back by 3 bases and J by 0 bases. In DNA form, the CDR3 reads TGTGCCAGCAGCTTGGTTCAGGGGGTGAACACTGAAGCTTTCTTT. As protein: CASSLVQGVNTEAFF.

The V gene is TRBV7-2, the J gene TRBJ2-3, with a tentative D call TRBD2 (6 bases). This CDR3 spans 15 amino acids. Germline loops: CDR1 SGHTA, CDR2 FQGNSA. Trimming stripped 2 bases from V and 2 bases from J, with 11 bases between. The CDR3 sequence: CASSLTGLDTDTQYF. The CDR3 DNA follows: TGTGCCAGCAGCTTAACGGGACTGGACACAGATACGCAGTATTTT.

This sequence joins TRBV11-2 and TRBJ2-1; TRBD1 aligns across 7 bases. Germline-derived CDR1 and CDR2 are SGHAT and FQNNGV. J was trimmed by 6 bases and V by 5 bases; bases with no gene match: 10. The CDR3 runs to 15 residues. As DNA, the CDR3 is TGTGCCAGCAGCCCATCAACAGGGGTAGTCAATGAGCAGTTCTTC. This codes for CASSPSTGVVNEQFF.

The chain links TRBV3-1 (or the pseudogene TRBV3-2) to TRBJ2-5, with TRBD2 matching over 8 bases. V shed 3 bases, J shed 5 bases, and the junction held 5 bases outside the gene matches. CDR3 size: 14 residues. The germline gives CDR1 LGHDT, CDR2 YNNKEL (reference sequence). The CDR3 DNA reads TGTGCCAGCAGCCACCGGGGGGGCCCTGAGACCCAGTACTTC. Protein product: CASSHRGGPETQYF.

This sequence joins TRBV11-2 and TRBJ1-5; D not certain. V lost 5 bases to trimming and J lost 4 bases, with 12 bases between them. Germline-derived CDR1 and CDR2 are SGHAT and FQNNGV. CDR3 size: 14 residues. The CDR3 loop is CASSPGLPNQPQHF. In nucleotides, the CDR3 is TGTGCCAGCAGCCCAGGACTCCCGAATCAGCCCCAGCATTTT. The complete variable domain, with remaining parts taken from reference TRBV11-2 and TRBJ1-5, reads EAGVAQSPRYKIIEKRQSVAFWCNPISGHATLYWYQQILGQGPKLLIQFQNNGVVDDSQLPKDRFSAERLKGVDSTLKIQPAKLEDSAVYLCASSPGLPNQPQHFGDGTRLSIL.

This rearrangement joins TRBV6-5 to TRBJ2-2; perhaps TRBD2 as D (5 bases). The V end was cut by 6 bases, the J end by 2 bases, with 10 bases between. Germline-derived CDR1 and CDR2 are MNHEY and SVGAGI. This CDR3 comprises 14 residues. CDR3 DNA: TGTGCCAGCAGAACTAGGGCAAACACCGGGGAGCTGTTTTTT. Residues: CASRTRANTGELFF.

The chain has TRBV15 and TRBJ2-7; TRBD2 might be the D (6 bases). This CDR3 spans 14 amino acids. Per germline, CDR1 LNHNV and CDR2 YYDKDF (reference sequence). Trimming left V 4 bases short and J 6 bases short, with 16 bases between. CDR3 bases: TGTGCCACCAGCACCCGGGACGGGGGATCCGAGCAGTACTTC. It encodes CATSTRDGGSEQYF.

This sequence joins TRBV4-1 and TRBJ1-1; D is unclear. The CDR3 loop spans 12 amino acids. V gave up 4 bases and J gave up 1 base, with 4 bases separating them. Per germline, CDR1 MGHRA and CDR2 YSYEKL. CDR3 region: CASSPTNTEAFF. The CDR3 DNA reads TGCGCCAGCAGCCCTACGAACACTGAAGCTTTCTTT.

V gene TRBV6-5 combines with J gene TRBJ1-1; 7 positions agree with TRBD1. The CDR3 spans 15 residues. V gave up 5 bases and J gave up 4 bases; unmatched junction bases: 10. Germline lookup yields CDR1 MNHEY and CDR2 SVGAGI. The CDR3 DNA sequence: TGTGCCAGCAGTAGACGACAGGGAGTGCGCACTGAAGCTTTCTTT. This sequence encodes CASSRRQGVRTEAFF.

The genes are TRBV2 and TRBJ1-3; 11 bases are shared with TRBD1. Germline V lookup: CDR1 SNHLY, CDR2 FYNNEI. After removal of 6 bases from V and 2 bases from J, the junction contained 3 bases not matched to a gene. CDR3 length: 15 amino acids. The CDR3 protein is CASSVDRGPGNTIYF. The CDR3 DNA follows: TGTGCCAGCAGCGTGGACAGGGGGCCTGGAAACACCATATATTTT.

The chain has TRBV6-5 and TRBJ1-2; no clear D. Germline-derived CDR1 and CDR2 are MNHEY and SVGAGI. V dropped 6 bases and J dropped 4 bases, with 12 bases sitting between them. This CDR3 contains 13 residues. The CDR3 DNA sequence: TGTGCCAGCAGCCCGCAGAATTCCTATGGCTACACCTTC. It translates to CASSPQNSYGYTF.

This rearrangement joins TRBV5-4 to TRBJ1-1, with D possibly TRBD1 on 5 matching bases. Between the trimmed V and J ends, which lost 5 bases and 6 bases, there was a span of 14 bases. Per the germline V gene, CDR1 is SGHNT and CDR2 is YYREEE (reference sequence). CDR3 length equals 13 residues. CDR3 coding DNA: TGTGCCAGCAGTTCAGATACAGGTCCTGAAGCTTTCTTT. Translating it yields CASSSDTGPEAFF.

This clone occurred a few times. The rearrangement links TRBV29-1 to TRBJ1-1; D perhaps matches TRBD1 (5 bases). Germline CDR1 reads SQVTM; CDR2 reads ANQGSEA. Trimming pared 6 bases from V and 0 bases from J, leaving 11 bases between. This CDR3 is built from 13 residues. CDR3: CSVLDRLNTEAFF. The CDR3 DNA reads TGCAGCGTATTAGACAGATTGAACACTGAAGCTTTCTTT. The full variable domain, its missing parts supplied by reference TRBV29-1 and TRBJ1-1, is SAVISQKPSRDICQRGTSLTIQCQVDSQVTMMFWYRQQPGQSLTLIATANQGSEATYESGFVIDKFPISRPNLTFSTLTVSNMSPEDSSIYLCSVLDRLNTEAFFGQGTRLTVV.

The chain combines TRBV10-3 with TRBJ1-5; D is possibly TRBD1 (6 bases). CDR1 ENHRY and CDR2 SYGVKD come from the germline V gene. This CDR3 contains 14 residues. Deletions cut 4 bases from V and 2 bases from J, with 9 bases between. CDR3 amino acids: CAISAGDGNQPQHF. The DNA for the CDR3 is TGTGCCATCAGTGCAGGGGATGGCAATCAGCCCCAGCATTTT.

The V gene is TRBV28, the J gene TRBJ1-5; 9 bases match TRBD1. J lost 2 bases, V lost 6 bases, and 8 bases had no gene match. The CDR3 sequence is 16 residues long. Germline loops: CDR1 MDHEN, CDR2 SYDVKM. The CDR3 DNA reads TGTGCCAGCAGGTGGGACAGGGCGTCTCGCAATCAGCCCCAGCATTTT. Its translation is CASRWDRASRNQPQHF.

This clone was seen only once. This rearrangement joins TRBV2 to TRBJ1-2; 9 bases are shared with TRBD1. The CDR3 is 14 residues long. CDR1 SNHLY and CDR2 FYNNEI come from the germline V gene. V lost 2 bases and J lost 3; bases outside the gene matches: 1. In DNA form, the CDR3 reads TGTGCCAGCAGTGAACACAGGGGGCACTATGGCTACACCTTC. It yields the protein CASSEHRGHYGYTF. The variable domain in full, completed from reference TRBV2 and TRBJ1-2, reads EPEVTQTPSHQVTQMGQEVILRCVPISNHLYFYWYRQILGQKVEFLVSFYNNEISEKSEIFDDQFSVERPDGSNFTLKIRSTKLEDSAMYFCASSEHRGHYGYTFGSGTRLTVV.

The gene calls are TRBV24-1 and TRBJ2-5, with 8 bases lining up with TRBD1. Germline lookup yields CDR1 KGHDR and CDR2 SFDVKD. V was pared by 1 base and J by 4 bases, with 1 base of the junction left unmatched. This CDR3 spans 14 amino acids. CDR3 DNA: TGTGCCACCAGTGATTTTACAGGGGGAGAGACCCAGTACTTC. This encodes CATSDFTGGETQYF.

V gene TRBV4-1 combines with J gene TRBJ2-7; 7 bases align to TRBD1. CDR1 and CDR2 (germline): MGHRA, YSYEKL. With 2 bases clipped from V and 3 bases from J, the junction kept 4 bases outside the gene matches. The CDR3 is 14 residues long. The CDR3 loop reads CASSQPGQIYEQYF. The DNA of the CDR3 is TGCGCCAGCAGCCAACCGGGACAGATCTACGAGCAGTACTTC.

This chain links TRBV29-1 with TRBJ1-3, with D perhaps matching TRBD1 (6 bases). CDR3 length: 14 amino acids. V was shortened by 6 bases and J by 0 bases, with 12 bases between the two germline ends. CDR1 is SQVTM, CDR2 ANQGSEA, per germline. CDR3 DNA: TGCAGCGTCCTGGGACACATCTCTGGAAACACCATATATTTT. This gives the protein CSVLGHISGNTIYF.

V gene TRBV11-2 combines with J gene TRBJ2-7, with 8 bases aligning to TRBD2. CDR1 is SGHAT, CDR2 FQNNGV, per germline. This CDR3 region has 16 residues. After removal of 0 bases from V and 4 bases from J, the junction contained 8 bases not matched to a gene. Here the CDR3 DNA reads TGTGCCAGCAGCTTAGATCTTGGGACTAGTCTTTACGAGCAGTACTTC. It specifies CASSLDLGTSLYEQYF.

The chain is built from TRBV20-1 and TRBJ1-2; TRBD1 agrees at 7 bases. Germline CDR1 DFQATT, CDR2 SNEGSKA (reference sequence). The V and J ends lost 6 bases and 9 bases, in that order; junction bases with no gene match: 7. This CDR3 region has 11 residues. The CDR3 bases are TGCAGTGCCGGAACAGGGGAACGCTACACCTTC. Its translation is CSAGTGERYTF.

V and J are TRBV12-5 and TRBJ1-5; tentative D call: TRBD1 (5 bases). The CDR3 contains 17 residues. CDR1 LGHNT and CDR2 FRNRAP come from the germline V gene. The V end was cut by 0 bases, the J end by 7 bases, with 19 bases between. CDR3 nucleotide sequence: TGTGCTAGTGGTTTGGTACTCTTGGGTGGGGGGAAACAGCCCCAGCATTTT. Translating it yields CASGLVLLGGGKQPQHF.

The rearrangement links TRBV6-5 to TRBJ1-1, with 8 bases that match TRBD1. Germline CDR1 reads MNHEY; CDR2 reads SVGAGI. V lost 1 base to trimming and J lost 5 bases; unmatched junction nucleotides: 3. The CDR3 length is 14 residues. The CDR3 spells CASSYYTGGTEAFF. For the CDR3, the DNA is TGTGCCAGCAGTTACTATACAGGGGGGACTGAAGCTTTCTTT.

This rearrangement joins TRBV4-3 to TRBJ1-6; a possible D gene is TRBD1 (5 bases). V was pared by 1 base and J by 12 bases, with 16 bases between. This CDR3 has 15 amino acids. The germline gives CDR1 LGHNA, CDR2 YSLEER. The CDR3 is CASSQGSGTLEPLHF. The CDR3 nucleotides read TGCGCCAGCAGCCAAGGGAGCGGGACTCTCGAACCCCTCCACTTT.

This clone was seen a single time. This chain links TRBV19 with TRBJ2-7, with 9 bases matching TRBD1. J was trimmed by 4 bases and V by 5 bases; bases with no gene match: 9. The CDR3 length is 15 residues. Per germline, CDR1 LNHDA and CDR2 SQIVND (reference sequence). Written as DNA, the CDR3 is TGTGCCAGTAGTTCGGGACAGGGATTTGTATACGAGCAGTACTTC. This gives the protein CASSSGQGFVYEQYF.